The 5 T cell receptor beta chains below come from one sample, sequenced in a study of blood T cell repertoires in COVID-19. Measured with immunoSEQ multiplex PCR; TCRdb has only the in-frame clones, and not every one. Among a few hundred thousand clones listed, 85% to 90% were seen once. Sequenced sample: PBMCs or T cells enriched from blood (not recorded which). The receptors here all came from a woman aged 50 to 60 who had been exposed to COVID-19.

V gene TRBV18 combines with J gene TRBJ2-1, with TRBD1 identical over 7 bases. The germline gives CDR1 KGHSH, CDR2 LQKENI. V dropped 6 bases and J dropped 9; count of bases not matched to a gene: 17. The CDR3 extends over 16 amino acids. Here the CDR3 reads CASSPKGARISFEQFF. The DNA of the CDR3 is TGTGCCAGCTCTCCGAAGGGGGCGCGTATTTCTTTTGAGCAGTTCTTC.

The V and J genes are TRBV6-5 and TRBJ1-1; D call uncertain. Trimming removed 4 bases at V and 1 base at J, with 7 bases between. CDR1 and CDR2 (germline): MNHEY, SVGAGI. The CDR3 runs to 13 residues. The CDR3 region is CASSLTPNTEAFF. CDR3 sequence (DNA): TGTGCCAGCAGTTTAACACCGAACACTGAAGCTTTCTTT.

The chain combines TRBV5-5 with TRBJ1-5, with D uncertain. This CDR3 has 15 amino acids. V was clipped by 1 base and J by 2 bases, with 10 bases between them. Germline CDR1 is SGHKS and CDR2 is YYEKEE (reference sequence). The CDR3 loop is CASSLTGQGNQPQHF. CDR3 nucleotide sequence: TGTGCCAGCAGCTTGACTGGCCAGGGCAATCAGCCCCAGCATTTT.

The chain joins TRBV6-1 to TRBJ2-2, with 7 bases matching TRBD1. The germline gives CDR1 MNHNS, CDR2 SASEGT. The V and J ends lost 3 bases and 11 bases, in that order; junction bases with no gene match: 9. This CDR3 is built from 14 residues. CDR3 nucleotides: TGTGCCAGCAGTGACCGGGACAGACAACCAGAGCTGTTTTTT. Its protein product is CASSDRDRQPELFF.

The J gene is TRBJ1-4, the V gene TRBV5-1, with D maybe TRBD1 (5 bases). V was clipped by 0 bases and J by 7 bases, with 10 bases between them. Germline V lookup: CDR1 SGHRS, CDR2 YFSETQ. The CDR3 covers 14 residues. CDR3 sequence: CASSLDQGFEKLFF. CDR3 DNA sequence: TGCGCCAGCAGCTTGGATCAGGGCTTTGAAAAACTGTTTTTT.